This T cell receptor (beta chain) was retrieved from a study of cytomegalovirus exposure and HLA in healthy donors. Study-wide results and limits: A later analysis showed that HLA-associated TCR beta chains had undergone more clonal expansion than equally common others. Fewer N-insertions (relative to the roughly 670-donor mean) were reportedly seen in an Asian-associated ancestry cluster in a later analysis. Reportedly, diagnosis of cytomegalovirus status by the classifier showed high specificity and sensitivity.

Points on this clone: Its matching antigen is unknown.

The V end was cut by 5 bases, the J end by 9 bases, with 11 bases between. CDR1 and CDR2 from the germline V gene are SNHLY and FYNNEI. The CDR3 covers 13 residues. The PCR ran on 60 Vbeta and 13 Jbeta primers. Clones were sequenced by immunoSEQ multiplex PCR, and TCRdb holds only the in-frame ones, with some missing. Here the sample spans 100,000 or so clones, more than 65% being singletons. The chain couples TRBV2 to TRBJ1-6; D possibly corresponds to TRBD1 (5 bases). Specimen: PBMCs. This receptor was identified in a man aged 25 to 40 in good health and CMV-seronegative. The CDR3 reads CASSWRQGSPLHF. The CDR3 nucleotides are TGTGCCAGCAGTTGGCGGCAGGGTTCACCCCTCCACTTT.